This T cell receptor (beta chain) was identified in a study of identical twins. This CDR3 region has 14 residues. Trimming pared 6 bases from V and 4 bases from J, leaving 14 bases between. TCRdb independently ran MiXCR on the 5' RACE reads; one entry per CDR3 protein. The sample records 650,000 to 750,000 distinct CDR3 sequences, 21% being singletons. There are a few counts of this clonotype. The data also belong to a second study, concerning T cells expressing NK-cell markers.

The sequenced material came from PBMCs. The chain links TRBV12-3 or TRBV12-4 to TRBJ2-3; the D gene is possibly TRBD1 (6 bases). The receptor was derived from a woman under 30 in good health. In DNA, the CDR3 is TGTGCCAGCAGCCTACAGGGTAACCCAGATACGCAGTATTTT. Its translation is CASSLQGNPDTQYF.